A selection of T cell receptor beta chains follows, all from one sample in a study of blood T cell repertoires in COVID-19. Assay: immunoSEQ multiplex PCR; the TCRdb copy retains only in-frame clones and omits some. This table has 150,000 to 250,000 clones, roughly 82% appearing once. Sequencing was done on a sample of PBMCs or T cells enriched from blood (not recorded which). Receptors originate from a man between 40 and 49 years old who had recovered from COVID-19. The CDR3 runs from the conserved cysteine through the conserved F or W. The D gene is left open where the match is weak. Clone size is given for some rows only: seen once, a few or many times, or a class if the clone is expanded.

J gene: TRBJ2-7
V gene: TRBV5-1
D gene: TRBD2
clone size: .
CDR3 protein: CASSSGLAGGYEQYF
CDR3 DNA: TGCGCCAGCAGCTCGGGACTAGCGGGAGGGTACGAGCAGTACTTC

J gene: TRBJ2-5
V gene: TRBV2
D gene: .
clone size: .
CDR3 protein: CASGQQETQYF
CDR3 DNA: TGTGCTAGCGGACAGCAAGAGACCCAGTACTTC

J gene: TRBJ1-2
V gene: TRBV12-3/TRBV12-4
D gene: TRBD1
clone size: .
CDR3 protein: CASIDRAPYGYTF
CDR3 DNA: TGTGCCAGCATAGACAGGGCCCCGTATGGCTACACCTTC

J gene: TRBJ2-1
V gene: TRBV5-1
D gene: .
clone size: once
CDR3 protein: CASSGGTLMQFF
CDR3 DNA: TGCGCCAGCAGCGGGGGGACCTTGATGCAGTTCTTC

J gene: TRBJ2-7
V gene: TRBV5-4
D gene: .
clone size: .
CDR3 protein: CASSLDTNYEQYF
CDR3 DNA: TGTGCCAGCAGCTTGGACACCAACTACGAGCAGTACTTC

J gene: TRBJ1-3
V gene: TRBV9
D gene: TRBD1
clone size: .
CDR3 protein: CASSVSGDRVSGNTIYF
CDR3 DNA: TGTGCCAGCAGCGTATCGGGTGACAGGGTCTCTGGAAACACCATATATTTT

J gene: TRBJ2-1
V gene: TRBV6-2/TRBV6-3
D gene: .
clone size: .
CDR3 protein: CASSYGLNYNEQFF
CDR3 DNA: TGTGCCAGCAGTTACGGCCTCAATTACAATGAGCAGTTCTTC

J gene: TRBJ2-2
V gene: TRBV19
D gene: .
clone size: once
CDR3 protein: CASSNLEWSENTGELFF
CDR3 DNA: TGTGCCAGTAGTAATTTGGAGTGGTCCGAGAACACCGGGGAGCTGTTTTTT

J gene: TRBJ1-3
V gene: TRBV7-9
D gene: .
clone size: once
CDR3 protein: CASSPAPQGLNTIYF
CDR3 DNA: TGTGCCAGCAGCCCAGCCCCACAGGGTCTAAACACCATATATTTT

J gene: TRBJ1-1
V gene: TRBV13
D gene: .
clone size: .
CDR3 protein: CASSKTGVNTEAFF
CDR3 DNA: TGTGCCAGCAGCAAGACAGGAGTGAACACTGAAGCTTTCTTT

J gene: TRBJ2-5
V gene: TRBV27
D gene: .
clone size: .
CDR3 protein: CASSLEGGETQYF
CDR3 DNA: TGTGCCAGCAGTTTGGAGGGAGGCGAGACCCAGTACTTC

J gene: TRBJ1-5
V gene: TRBV18
D gene: .
clone size: few
CDR3 protein: CASSPSQGQPQHF
CDR3 DNA: TGTGCCAGCTCACCGAGTCAGGGGCAGCCCCAGCATTTT

J gene: TRBJ2-5
V gene: TRBV5-1
D gene: .
clone size: .
CDR3 protein: CASSIWGPGWKGETQYF
CDR3 DNA: TGCGCCAGCAGCATCTGGGGCCCAGGGTGGAAGGGAGAGACCCAGTACTTC

J gene: TRBJ1-5
V gene: TRBV19
D gene: TRBD1
clone size: few
CDR3 protein: CASSLTGGGYNQPQHF
CDR3 DNA: TGTGCCAGTAGTCTTACAGGGGGCGGGTACAATCAGCCCCAGCATTTT

J gene: TRBJ2-1
V gene: TRBV28
D gene: TRBD2
clone size: .
CDR3 protein: CASSLTSGRPLF
CDR3 DNA: TGTGCCAGCAGTCTGACTAGCGGGAGACCTCTCTTC

J gene: TRBJ1-1
V gene: TRBV10-3
D gene: .
clone size: .
CDR3 protein: CAISDPGQLNTEAFF
CDR3 DNA: TGTGCCATCAGTGACCCCGGACAGTTGAACACTGAAGCTTTCTTT

J gene: TRBJ2-3
V gene: TRBV2
D gene: .
clone size: .
CDR3 protein: CASTRPYREERGADTQYF
CDR3 DNA: TGTGCCAGCACCAGACCCTACAGGGAAGAGAGGGGAGCAGATACGCAGTATTTT

J gene: TRBJ2-1
V gene: TRBV9
D gene: TRBD2
clone size: few
CDR3 protein: CASSPSLAGPNEQFF
CDR3 DNA: TGTGCCAGCAGCCCCTCACTAGCGGGTCCCAATGAGCAGTTCTTC

J gene: TRBJ1-1
V gene: TRBV11-2
D gene: TRBD1
clone size: .
CDR3 protein: CASSAQGRGNTEAFF
CDR3 DNA: TGTGCCAGCAGCGCACAGGGGAGAGGGAACACTGAAGCTTTCTTT

J gene: TRBJ1-4
V gene: TRBV11-2
D gene: .
clone size: .
CDR3 protein: CASSLDPAGPNEKLFF
CDR3 DNA: TGTGCCAGCAGCTTAGATCCTGCAGGGCCTAATGAAAAACTGTTTTTT

J gene: TRBJ1-4
V gene: TRBV7-2
D gene: .
clone size: .
CDR3 protein: CASSFTTTNEKLFF
CDR3 DNA: TGTGCCAGCAGCTTTACTACCACTAATGAAAAACTGTTTTTT

J gene: TRBJ2-2
V gene: TRBV10-3
D gene: TRBD2
clone size: .
CDR3 protein: CATGPGLANTGELFF
CDR3 DNA: TGTGCCACCGGACCCGGACTAGCGAACACCGGGGAGCTGTTTTTT

J gene: TRBJ1-1
V gene: TRBV7-6
D gene: .
clone size: .
CDR3 protein: CASSSQGVGEAFF
CDR3 DNA: TGTGCCAGCAGCTCCCAGGGCGTAGGTGAAGCTTTCTTT

J gene: TRBJ2-7
V gene: TRBV4-2
D gene: TRBD1
clone size: .
CDR3 protein: CASSLGQGAREQYF
CDR3 DNA: TGTGCCAGCAGCCTTGGACAGGGGGCACGCGAGCAGTACTTC

J gene: TRBJ2-1
V gene: TRBV4-3
D gene: TRBD1
clone size: .
CDR3 protein: CASSQDSGGSREQFF
CDR3 DNA: TGCGCCAGCAGCCAAGATTCAGGGGGCTCTCGGGAGCAGTTCTTC

J gene: TRBJ1-4
V gene: TRBV7-8
D gene: .
clone size: .
CDR3 protein: CASSRGTWVREKLFF
CDR3 DNA: TGTGCCAGCAGCCGGGGTACTTGGGTGAGGGAAAAACTGTTTTTT

J gene: TRBJ2-7
V gene: TRBV20-1
D gene: .
clone size: .
CDR3 protein: CSASKLSYEQYF
CDR3 DNA: TGCAGTGCTAGTAAACTTAGCTACGAGCAGTACTTC

J gene: TRBJ2-1
V gene: TRBV10-1
D gene: TRBD2
clone size: .
CDR3 protein: CASSPGSGIAYNEQFF
CDR3 DNA: TGCGCCAGCTCACCGGGTAGCGGGATTGCCTACAATGAGCAGTTCTTC

J gene: TRBJ1-5
V gene: TRBV6-5
D gene: .
clone size: once
CDR3 protein: CASSSQGNQPQHF
CDR3 DNA: TGTGCCAGCAGTTCGCAGGGGAATCAGCCCCAGCATTTT

J gene: TRBJ2-1
V gene: TRBV27
D gene: .
clone size: few
CDR3 protein: CASGGASGYEQFF
CDR3 DNA: TGTGCCAGCGGCGGGGCCTCGGGCTATGAGCAGTTCTTC

J gene: TRBJ2-2
V gene: TRBV4-3
D gene: TRBD2
clone size: .
CDR3 protein: CASSLRLAGNTGELFF
CDR3 DNA: TGCGCCAGCAGCCTTCGACTAGCGGGAAACACCGGGGAGCTGTTTTTT

J gene: TRBJ2-5
V gene: TRBV7-6
D gene: .
clone size: .
CDR3 protein: CASSLVRTSQETQYF
CDR3 DNA: TGTGCCAGCAGCTTAGTGAGGACTTCCCAAGAGACCCAGTACTTC

J gene: TRBJ2-7
V gene: TRBV18
D gene: TRBD2
clone size: .
CDR3 protein: CASSPKGLQTYEQYF
CDR3 DNA: TGTGCCAGCTCACCAAAGGGACTACAGACCTACGAGCAGTACTTC

J gene: TRBJ1-4
V gene: TRBV5-1
D gene: TRBD1
clone size: .
CDR3 protein: CASSRTGGREKLFF
CDR3 DNA: TGCGCCAGCAGCCGGACAGGGGGTAGGGAAAAACTGTTTTTT

J gene: TRBJ2-7
V gene: TRBV7-3
D gene: .
clone size: few
CDR3 protein: CASSLTGRGGYEQYF
CDR3 DNA: TGTGCCAGCAGCTTAACGGGACGGGGAGGATACGAGCAGTACTTC

J gene: TRBJ1-2
V gene: TRBV4-3
D gene: TRBD1
clone size: .
CDR3 protein: CASSLGTGPTNYGYTF
CDR3 DNA: TGCGCCAGCAGCCTCGGGACAGGACCGACTAACTATGGCTACACCTTC

J gene: TRBJ1-6
V gene: TRBV4-3
D gene: .
clone size: .
CDR3 protein: CASSQVLGGHNSPLHF
CDR3 DNA: TGCGCCAGCAGCCAAGTATTGGGGGGGCATAATTCACCCCTCCACTTT

J gene: TRBJ1-5
V gene: TRBV5-1
D gene: .
clone size: .
CDR3 protein: CASSPSGETAQHF
CDR3 DNA: TGCGCCAGCAGCCCATCCGGGGAGACGGCCCAGCATTTT

J gene: TRBJ1-2
V gene: TRBV5-6
D gene: TRBD1
clone size: .
CDR3 protein: CASSRQGEMRYTF
CDR3 DNA: TGTGCCAGCAGCCGACAGGGAGAGATGCGCTACACCTTC

J gene: TRBJ2-3
V gene: TRBV10-3
D gene: TRBD1
clone size: .
CDR3 protein: CAISEGTGGTDTQYF
CDR3 DNA: TGTGCCATCAGCGAGGGGACAGGGGGCACAGATACGCAGTATTTT